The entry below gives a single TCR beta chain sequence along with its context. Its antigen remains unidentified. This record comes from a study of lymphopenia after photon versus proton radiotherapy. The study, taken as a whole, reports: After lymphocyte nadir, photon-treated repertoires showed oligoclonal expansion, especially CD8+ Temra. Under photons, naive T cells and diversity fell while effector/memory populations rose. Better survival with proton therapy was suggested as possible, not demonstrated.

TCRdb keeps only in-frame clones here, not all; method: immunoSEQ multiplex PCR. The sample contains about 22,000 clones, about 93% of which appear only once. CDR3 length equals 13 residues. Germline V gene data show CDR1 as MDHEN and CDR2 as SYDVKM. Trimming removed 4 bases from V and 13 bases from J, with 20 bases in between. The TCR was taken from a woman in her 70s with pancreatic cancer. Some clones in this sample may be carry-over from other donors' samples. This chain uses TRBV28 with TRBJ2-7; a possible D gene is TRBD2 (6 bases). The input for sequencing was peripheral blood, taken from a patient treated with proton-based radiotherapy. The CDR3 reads CASSSTIKGLDYF. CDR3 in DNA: TGTGCCAGCAGTTCGACAATAAAGGGACTCGATTACTTC. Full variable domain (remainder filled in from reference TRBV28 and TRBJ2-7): DVKVTQSSRYLVKRTGEKVFLECVQDMDHENMFWYRQDPGLGLRLIYFSYDVKMKEKGDIPEGYSVSREKKERFSLILESASTNQTSMYLCASSSTIKGLDYFGPGTRLTVT.